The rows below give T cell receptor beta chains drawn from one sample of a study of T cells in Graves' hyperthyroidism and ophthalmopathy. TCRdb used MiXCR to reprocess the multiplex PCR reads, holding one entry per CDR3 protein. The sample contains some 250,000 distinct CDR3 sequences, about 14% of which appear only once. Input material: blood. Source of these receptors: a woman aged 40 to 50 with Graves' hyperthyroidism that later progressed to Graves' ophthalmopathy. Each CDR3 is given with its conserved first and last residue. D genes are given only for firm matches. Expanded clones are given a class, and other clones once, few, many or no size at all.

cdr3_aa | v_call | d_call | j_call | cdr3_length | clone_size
CSAKVNRDTEAFF | TRBV20-1 | - | TRBJ1-1 | 13 | many
CASSSGLAGGLDTQYF | TRBV11-3 | TRBD2 | TRBJ2-3 | 16 | many
CASSLGWTSGAGHEQYF | TRBV5-1 | TRBD2 | TRBJ2-7 | 17 | few
CASSDSLAKDLEQYF | TRBV7-9 | - | TRBJ2-7 | 15 | many
CASRLLLSLAKWWAGELFF | TRBV12-3/TRBV12-4 | TRBD2 | TRBJ2-2 | 19 | many
CATSLSGSYNEQFF | TRBV19 | TRBD2 | TRBJ2-1 | 14 | few
CASSQPKGQLKPRDTEAFF | TRBV11-1 | TRBD1 | TRBJ1-1 | 19 | -
CASSFQVSGTDTQYF | TRBV27 | - | TRBJ2-3 | 15 | many
CASRAPRENLGELFF | TRBV28 | TRBD2 | TRBJ2-2 | 15 | many
CASSLLAPRGVWAGELFF | TRBV27 | - | TRBJ2-2 | 18 | -
CASSYSAPQGTVYEQYF | TRBV6-2/TRBV6-3 | - | TRBJ2-7 | 17 | few
CASSLHGTGIYEQYF | TRBV11-2 | TRBD1 | TRBJ2-7 | 15 | -
CASSRTLWAGGNQPQHF | TRBV3-1 | - | TRBJ1-5 | 17 | -
CASSRRGGDYGYTF | TRBV5-5 | - | TRBJ1-2 | 14 | once
CASSSGTTHNEQFF | TRBV28 | - | TRBJ2-1 | 14 | many
CASSPAGLAGDEQFF | TRBV11-3 | TRBD2 | TRBJ2-1 | 15 | many
CATSDPRRRGPKETQYF | TRBV24-1 | - | TRBJ2-5 | 17 | many
CASSQASGRLEYQETQYF | TRBV16 | TRBD2 | TRBJ2-5 | 18 | many
CASGSFMGLAGRGEQFF | TRBV6-1 | TRBD2 | TRBJ2-1 | 17 | many
CASSELGERGNEQFF | TRBV10-1 | - | TRBJ2-1 | 15 | many
CATSDLRRDKRDQETQYF | TRBV24-1 | - | TRBJ2-5 | 18 | many
CSASPGAGENYEQYF | TRBV20-1 | - | TRBJ2-7 | 15 | many
CASSLDRNQPQHF | TRBV7-6 | - | TRBJ1-5 | 13 | many
CASNDGTSDTYEQYF | TRBV2 | TRBD2 | TRBJ2-7 | 15 | once
CASSLGSPRQGAKPQHF | TRBV12-3/TRBV12-4 | TRBD1 | TRBJ1-5 | 17 | many
CASSLLGSLYSYTF | TRBV12-3/TRBV12-4 | - | TRBJ1-2 | 14 | many
CASRSIKGAGTEAFF | TRBV6-1 | TRBD1 | TRBJ1-1 | 15 | many
CSARGAKGTQYF | TRBV20-1 | - | TRBJ2-3 | 12 | -
CATSGPADTQYF | TRBV24-1 | - | TRBJ2-3 | 12 | few
CSPRGGVGETQYF | TRBV20-1 | - | TRBJ2-5 | 13 | -
CASSFGTSGRGEQFF | TRBV28 | TRBD2 | TRBJ2-1 | 15 | many
CASSSTRNTIYF | TRBV11-2 | - | TRBJ1-3 | 12 | many
CASSGWGETQYF | TRBV6-2/TRBV6-3 | - | TRBJ2-5 | 12 | -
CASRPTSSSGANVLTF | TRBV5-1 | - | TRBJ2-6 | 16 | -
CASSLGFERDGETQYF | TRBV5-1 | TRBD2 | TRBJ2-5 | 16 | few
CASSLFTGNEQYF | TRBV27 | - | TRBJ2-7 | 13 | many
CSARKTTGSEQFF | TRBV20-1 | - | TRBJ2-1 | 13 | many
CASRELVFNEQFF | TRBV6-2/TRBV6-3 | - | TRBJ2-1 | 13 | many
CASSLPGQVSGAQFF | TRBV4-1 | TRBD1 | TRBJ2-1 | 15 | -
CATSRAAGTGGYTGELFF | TRBV15 | TRBD1 | TRBJ2-2 | 18 | many
CASSPDRGNIQYF | TRBV18 | TRBD1 | TRBJ2-4 | 13 | many
CASNLTPGHPTDTQYF | TRBV6-1 | - | TRBJ2-3 | 16 | -
CASSDSNQPQHF | TRBV27 | - | TRBJ1-5 | 12 | -
CASSFWRDSSTDTQYF | TRBV7-9 | - | TRBJ2-3 | 16 | few
CVSGTSGRTETQYF | TRBV9 | TRBD2 | TRBJ2-5 | 14 | few
CASSSMSTDTQYF | TRBV18 | - | TRBJ2-3 | 13 | many
CASRGVVRDTQYF | TRBV11-2 | - | TRBJ2-3 | 13 | -
CASSLVAGGKNQPQHF | TRBV5-1 | TRBD1 | TRBJ1-5 | 16 | many
CASSPFRPIPGLDPGSDEQYF | TRBV28 | TRBD2 | TRBJ2-7 | 21 | many
CASSLRGQGEKLFF | TRBV28 | TRBD1 | TRBJ1-4 | 14 | many
CASRFSGGAGAFF | TRBV6-1 | - | TRBJ1-1 | 13 | few
CAWSVRGSYNEQFF | TRBV30 | - | TRBJ2-1 | 14 | many
CASSPPADRPNTGELFF | TRBV12-3/TRBV12-4 | - | TRBJ2-2 | 17 | many
CSARLLKSSNSEQFF | TRBV20-1 | - | TRBJ2-1 | 15 | -
CASSIRGERWEQFF | TRBV19 | - | TRBJ2-1 | 14 | -
CASSPGSPLHF | TRBV6-1 | - | TRBJ1-6 | 11 | few